This T cell receptor (beta chain) comes out of a study of long-term antiretroviral therapy in people with HIV. Amounts of roughly 1-11 million cryopreserved PBMC were held in the samples before DNA extraction. Concerning this clone: Its antigen is not identified.

Survey level was the resolution at which the v3.0 immunoSEQ assay ran. The assay was immunoSEQ multiplex PCR, and TCRdb's table has in-frame clones only and misses some. The sample consists of about 39,000 clones, 85% to 90% of them appearing once. Broader study findings: CDR3 length ranges were narrower in HIV repertoires than in controls. ART adherence, viral resistance and therapy changes went unrecorded.

The origin of this receptor is a woman aged 50 to 65 with HIV. The sample here was unsorted PBMCs, taken 3.1 years after starting antiretroviral therapy.

Here the CDR3 DNA reads TGTGCCAGCAGTGAGGAATCAGGGATAGGTTGGAGTGTGGGTAATGAAAAACTGTTTTTT. Translation: CASSEESGIGWSVGNEKLFF. V usage is TRBV6-1 and J usage is TRBJ1-4; tentatively, D is TRBD1 (5 bases). Trimming cost V 3 bases and J 4 bases, with 27 bases left between them. The CDR3 covers 20 residues. CDR1 is MNHNS and CDR2 is SASEGT in the germline V gene.